The clone carrying this TCR beta chain was recorded a few times. Antigen: not known. This sample is part of a study of blood T cells in healthy people across ages. Study-wide findings and caveats: Researchers said unsorted PBMCs prevented a conclusive naive versus antigen-experienced comparison.

CDR1 and CDR2 from the germline V gene are SGHRS and YFSETQ. CDR3 length equals 13 residues. V was pared by 4 bases and J by 8 bases, with 15 bases between. Then a second PCR, running roughly 7 to 11 cycles, was carried out with a sample-barcoded 5' primer and a J-beta primer mix. Every sample gave at least 2.5 million paired-end reads containing CDR3. MiXCR, run by TCRdb on the 5' RACE reads, gives a single entry per CDR3 protein. The sample shows roughly 640,000 distinct CDR3 sequences, about 30% of them seen only once. The receptor was isolated from a woman of 80 years or more in good health. The chain joins TRBV5-1 to TRBJ1-2, with a weak D call TRBD1 (5 bases). Input material: blood. CDR3: CASSGAGSWGYTF. DNA for the CDR3: TGCGCCAGCAGCGGTGCAGGGAGCTGGGGCTACACCTTC.